The T cell receptor (beta chain) described here comes from a study of neurological immune-mediated disorders. In the study overall: The disease course was relapsing-remitting in roughly 30 and secondary progressive in about 8.5% of the roughly 34 multiple sclerosis patients.

Looked up from germline, CDR1 is SQVTM and CDR2 is ANQGSEA. The CDR3 covers 14 residues. V lost 2 bases to trimming and J lost 4 bases; unmatched junction nucleotides: 5. By 5'RACE with 10-nucleotide random UMIs, the cDNA was made. TCRdb re-called the 5' RACE reads with MiXCR, one entry per CDR3 protein. The sample carries around 64,000 distinct CDR3 sequences, 2.5% to 4% recorded once. This clonotype was counted many times. The unsorted libraries had their origin in 2 million PBMCs stored at -80 C. The TCR sequence derives from a woman in her 50s with multiple sclerosis. The material sequenced was PBMCs. This rearrangement joins TRBV29-1 to TRBJ1-1, with 9 bases that match TRBD1. CDR3 sequence: CSVEPQGAGTEAFF. In nucleotides, the CDR3 is TGCAGCGTTGAACCACAGGGGGCTGGCACTGAAGCTTTCTTT.